The subject of this entry is one T cell receptor beta chain. The antigen remains undetermined. Trimming removed 4 bases from V and 5 bases from J, with 17 bases in between. The CDR3 has 16 residues. Germline CDR1 and CDR2: KGHDR and SFDVKD. The data belong to a study of T cell repertoires in cytomegalovirus infection. TCRdb ran MiXCR on the reads and lists one entry per CDR3 protein. The sample has 300,000 or so distinct CDR3 sequences, around 25% seen once. The TCR was taken from a human donor in good health (CMV status not recorded). Some clones in this sample may be carry-over from other donors' samples. The sequencing here drew on cultured PBMCs, taken from culture after CMV antigen stimulation. The chain carries TRBV24-1 and TRBJ2-1; tentatively, D is TRBD2 (6 bases). The CDR3 reads CATSDPGLRSHNEQFF. The CDR3 DNA follows: TGTGCCACCAGTGACCCGGGACTTCGATCGCACAATGAGCAGTTCTTC.